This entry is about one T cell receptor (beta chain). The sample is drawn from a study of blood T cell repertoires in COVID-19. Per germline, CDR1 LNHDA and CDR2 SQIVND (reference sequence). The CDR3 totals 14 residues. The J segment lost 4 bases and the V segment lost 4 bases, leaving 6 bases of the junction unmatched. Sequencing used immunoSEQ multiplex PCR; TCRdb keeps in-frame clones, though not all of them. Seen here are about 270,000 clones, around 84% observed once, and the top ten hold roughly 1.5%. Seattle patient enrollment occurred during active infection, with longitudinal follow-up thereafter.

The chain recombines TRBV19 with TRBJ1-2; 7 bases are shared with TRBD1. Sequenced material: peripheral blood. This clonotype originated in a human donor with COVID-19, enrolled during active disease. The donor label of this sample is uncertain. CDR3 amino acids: CASSRTGESYGYTF. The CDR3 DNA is TGTGCCAGTAGTAGGACAGGCGAGTCCTATGGCTACACCTTC.